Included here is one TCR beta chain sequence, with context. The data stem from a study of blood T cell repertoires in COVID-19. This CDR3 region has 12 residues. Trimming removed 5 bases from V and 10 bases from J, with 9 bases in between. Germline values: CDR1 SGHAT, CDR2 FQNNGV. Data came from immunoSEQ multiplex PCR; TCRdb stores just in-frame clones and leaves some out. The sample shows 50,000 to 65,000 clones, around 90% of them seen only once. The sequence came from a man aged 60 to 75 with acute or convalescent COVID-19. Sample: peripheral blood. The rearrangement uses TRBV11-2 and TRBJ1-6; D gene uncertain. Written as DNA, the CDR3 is TGTGCCAGCAGCCCCGGTCTCTCACCCCTCCACTTT. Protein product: CASSPGLSPLHF.